The sequence of this TCR beta chain was determined in a study of blood T cell repertoires in COVID-19. J was trimmed by 0 bases and V by 7 bases; bases with no gene match: 5. The germline gives CDR1 SQVTM, CDR2 ANQGSEA. This CDR3 spans 14 amino acids. Sequencing was performed with immunoSEQ multiplex PCR; in TCRdb, only in-frame clones are kept and a portion is missing. The sample yields 100,000 to 150,000 clones, under 85% seen once. The sequenced sample was peripheral blood. The source is a man in his 60s with acute or convalescent COVID-19. The chain carries TRBV29-1 and TRBJ2-1; 8 bases are shared with TRBD1. CDR3 amino acids: CSGNRGSSYNEQFF. CDR3 DNA sequence: TGCAGCGGTAACAGGGGGAGCTCCTACAATGAGCAGTTCTTC.